The 2 T cell receptor beta chains below come from one sample, sequenced in a study of CD8 T cells in Susac syndrome. RNA was extracted with the RNeasy kit, and a quantity of roughly 0.45 to 1 ug was reverse transcribed using random hexamers. In TCRdb, the immunoSEQ multiplex PCR reads were re-called with MiXCR into one record per CDR3 protein. The sample includes approximately 110,000 distinct CDR3 sequences, 85% to 95% of them seen just once. The sequencing input was CD8+ T cells from PBMCs. The receptors were gathered from a human donor with multiple sclerosis.

This clonotype was found a few times. The rearrangement joins TRBV27 to TRBJ2-5, with 11 bases identical to TRBD2. This CDR3 spans 15 amino acids. With V trimmed by 2 bases and J by 2 bases, 1 base remained unmatched. Germline-derived CDR1 and CDR2 are MNHEY and SMNVEV (reference sequence). For the CDR3, the DNA is TGTGCCAGCAGTTTAGGGACTAGCGGACAAGAGACCCAGTACTTC. Translating it yields CASSLGTSGQETQYF.

The chain carries TRBV7-6 and TRBJ2-3, with 7 positions matching TRBD1. This CDR3 region has 16 residues. Germline CDR1 reads SGHVS; CDR2 reads FNYEAQ. V gave up 5 bases and J gave up 1 base; unmatched junction bases: 9. CDR3 sequence reads: CASSHPTGVGTDTQYF. CDR3 bases: TGTGCCAGCAGCCACCCAACAGGGGTGGGCACAGATACGCAGTATTTT.